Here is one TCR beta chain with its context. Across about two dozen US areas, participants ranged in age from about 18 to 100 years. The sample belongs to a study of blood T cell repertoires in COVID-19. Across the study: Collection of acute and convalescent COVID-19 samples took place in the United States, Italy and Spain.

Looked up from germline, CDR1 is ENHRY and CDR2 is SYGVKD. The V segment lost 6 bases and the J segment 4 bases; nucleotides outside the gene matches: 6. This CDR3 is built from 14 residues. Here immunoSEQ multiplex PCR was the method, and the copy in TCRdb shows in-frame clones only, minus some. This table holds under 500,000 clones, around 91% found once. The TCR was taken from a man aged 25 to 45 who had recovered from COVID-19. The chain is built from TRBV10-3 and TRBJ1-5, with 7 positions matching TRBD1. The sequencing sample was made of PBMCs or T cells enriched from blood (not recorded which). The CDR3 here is CAISLGGSNQPQHF. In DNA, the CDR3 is TGTGCCATCAGCTTAGGGGGCTCGAATCAGCCCCAGCATTTT.